This entry lists 14 T cell receptor beta chains sequenced from one sample in a study of T cells in Graves' hyperthyroidism and ophthalmopathy (dated by TCRdb to between 2018 and 2021). Libraries were constructed by multiplex PCR. The instrument given in TCRdb is Illumina HiSeq 2000. The TCR beta CDR3 regions were amplified from the RNA transcripts. For the first round of RT-PCR on the TCR CDR3, the HTBI primer set was used together with the Qiagen OneStep RT-PCR kit. In TCRdb, the public reads were trimmed at Q25 with fastp and aligned with MiXCR, with productive beta chains retained. Duplicate CDR3 protein sequences are folded into a single record with the most common DNA and genes. The sample table records hundreds of thousands of distinct CDR3 sequences; around 13% of these occur just once. In total, the top ten clones hold around 9.2% of the sample. The sequencing sample was made of blood. The receptor set was obtained from a woman under 30 with Graves' hyperthyroidism.

This sequence joins TRBV6-1 and TRBJ2-1; tentatively, D is TRBD2 (6 bases). The CDR3 totals 14 residues. Deletions cut 6 bases from V and 4 bases from J, with 13 bases between. Germline CDR1 reads MNHNS; CDR2 reads SASEGT. The CDR3 DNA reads as TGTGCCAGCAGCCAGACTAGTTCTTACAATGAGCAGTTCTTC. Translation gives CASSQTSSYNEQFF.

There are many counts of this clonotype. V and J are TRBV10-3 and TRBJ2-3; 10 nucleotides agree with TRBD2. There are 19 residues in the CDR3. Germline CDR1 reads ENHRY; CDR2 reads SYGVKD. The V segment lost 5 bases and the J segment 1 base; nucleotides outside the gene matches: 15. The CDR3 is CAISRTSGGTLTRTDTQYF. DNA of the CDR3: TGTGCCATCAGTCGGACTAGCGGAGGAACTTTGACTCGCACAGATACGCAGTATTTT.

The table lists this clonotype with many counts. The J gene is TRBJ2-7, the V gene TRBV13, with D perhaps matching TRBD2 (6 bases). This CDR3 has 14 residues. Germline V CDR1 and CDR2: PRHDT, FYEKMQ (reference sequence). V lost 1 base and J lost 2, with 9 bases in between. The CDR3 is CASSLDPGAYEQYF. CDR3 DNA sequence: TGTGCCAGCAGCTTAGATCCGGGGGCCTACGAGCAGTACTTC.

This clonotype was recorded at least ten times. The genes are TRBV20-1 and TRBJ1-1; D remains ambiguous. V was shortened by 1 base and J by 1 base, with 7 bases between the two germline ends. The CDR3 is 13 amino acids. Germline lookup yields CDR1 DFQATT and CDR2 SNEGSKA (reference sequence). The chain's CDR3 is CSARVAANTEAFF. As DNA, the CDR3 is TGCAGTGCTAGAGTAGCGGCGAACACTGAAGCTTTCTTT.

This clonotype was picked up many times. The V and J genes are TRBV28 and TRBJ1-5, with D uncertain. This CDR3 has 12 amino acids. V was trimmed by 7 bases and J by 9 bases, leaving 13 bases between them. CDR1 MDHEN and CDR2 SYDVKM come from the germline V gene. This CDR3 is CASTPGLGPQHF. CDR3 coding DNA: TGTGCCAGCACCCCCGGCCTGGGGCCCCAGCATTTT.

On this clonotype: A read error may explain this, as a much larger clone is one base away. The CDR3 does not close with the conserved phenylalanine or tryptophan, likely indicating a read error. This chain connects TRBV6-2 or TRBV6-3 to TRBJ2-3; D not certain. The CDR3 has 13 residues. Deletions cut 7 bases from V and 2 bases from J, with 10 bases between. Germline V gene data show CDR1 as MNHEY and CDR2 as SVGEGT. CDR3 residues: CASNNGYTDTQYL. For the CDR3, the DNA is TGTGCCAGCAATAACGGTTACACAGATACGCAGTATCTT.

This clonotype occurred many times. This chain links TRBV7-2 with TRBJ2-3, with 8 bases that match TRBD1. The CDR3 has 15 amino acids. The V segment lost 1 base and the J segment 1 base; nucleotides outside the gene matches: 1. The germline V gene encodes CDR1 SGHTA and CDR2 FQGNSA. DNA of the CDR3: TGTGCCAGCAGCTTAGGGGACAGGCGCACAGATACGCAGTATTTT. It encodes CASSLGDRRTDTQYF.

This clonotype was seen a handful of times. V usage is TRBV9 and J usage is TRBJ2-1; 16 nucleotides align to TRBD2. The junction had 10 bases not matched to a gene; V was cut back by 4 bases and J by 6 bases. The germline CDR1 and CDR2 sequences are SGDLS and YYNGEE. There are 18 residues in the CDR3. This chain's CDR3 is CASSPGLAGGGGRNEQFF. CDR3 nucleotides: TGTGCCAGCAGCCCGGGACTAGCGGGAGGGGGAGGCCGCAATGAGCAGTTCTTC. Using reference TRBV9 and TRBJ2-1 for the parts outside the CDR3, the full variable domain is DSGVTQTPKHLITATGQRVTLRCSPRSGDLSVYWYQQSLDQGLQFLIQYYNGEERAKGNILERFSAQQFPDLHSELNLSSLELGDSALYFCASSPGLAGGGGRNEQFFGPGTRLTVL.

This clonotype was seen ten or more times. The V call is TRBV20-1, the J call TRBJ2-3; a weak D match, TRBD2 (6 bases). Trimming removed 4 bases from V and 4 bases from J, with 15 bases in between. This CDR3 spans 14 amino acids. Per the germline V gene, CDR1 is DFQATT and CDR2 is SNEGSKA (reference sequence). The CDR3 loop reads CSATRTSGADTQYF. The CDR3 DNA is TGCAGTGCTACTCGGACTTCGGGGGCAGATACGCAGTATTTT.

The rearrangement uses TRBV30 and TRBJ2-3, with TRBD2 matching over 12 bases. J was trimmed by 7 bases and V by 4 bases; bases with no gene match: 12. CDR1 and CDR2 from the germline V gene are GTSNPN and SVGIG (reference sequence). The CDR3 contains 16 residues. For the CDR3, the DNA is TGTGCCTGGACGATAGGACGACTAGCGGGGGTGAATACGCAGTATTTT. It encodes CAWTIGRLAGVNTQYF.

About this clonotype: Lacking the conserved final phenylalanine or tryptophan, this CDR3 likely reflects a read error. The gene calls are TRBV28 and TRBJ1-3; D is perhaps TRBD1 (6 bases). This CDR3 comprises 15 residues. From germline, CDR1 is MDHEN and CDR2 SYDVKM. Trimming removed 4 bases from V and 1 base from J, with 11 bases in between. The CDR3 sequence: CASSSGAPSGNTIYY. CDR3 coding DNA: TGTGCCAGCAGTTCAGGGGCCCCTTCTGGAAACACCATATATTAT.

This clonotype was found many times. The V call is TRBV12-3 or TRBV12-4, the J call TRBJ1-6; TRBD1 agrees at 11 bases. The CDR3 covers 16 residues. Unmatched junction bases numbered 7, after V lost 3 bases and J lost 9 bases. The CDR3 loop is CASSFGRTGGGSPLHF. CDR3 DNA sequence: TGTGCCAGCAGTTTTGGGAGGACAGGGGGCGGTTCACCCCTCCACTTT.

This sequence joins TRBV6-4 and TRBJ1-3, with D possibly TRBD1 on 6 matching bases. Germline CDR1 is MRHNA and CDR2 is SNTAGT. The V end was cut by 3 bases, the J end by 0 bases, with 27 bases between. The CDR3 is 21 amino acids. CDR3 loop: CASSEQTGGGRDRSSGNTIYF. The CDR3 DNA is TGTGCCAGCAGTGAACAGACAGGAGGTGGCAGGGATAGAAGCTCTGGAAACACCATATATTTT.

This clonotype appeared a few times. The genes are TRBV4-1 and TRBJ2-7; 7 bases are shared with TRBD1. CDR3 length equals 14 residues. Per germline, CDR1 MGHRA and CDR2 YSYEKL. J lost 3 bases, V lost 1 base, and 3 bases had no gene match. CDR3 bases: TGCGCCAGCAGCCAAGCTGCAGGGGGCTACGAGCAGTACTTC. Translating gives CASSQAAGGYEQYF.